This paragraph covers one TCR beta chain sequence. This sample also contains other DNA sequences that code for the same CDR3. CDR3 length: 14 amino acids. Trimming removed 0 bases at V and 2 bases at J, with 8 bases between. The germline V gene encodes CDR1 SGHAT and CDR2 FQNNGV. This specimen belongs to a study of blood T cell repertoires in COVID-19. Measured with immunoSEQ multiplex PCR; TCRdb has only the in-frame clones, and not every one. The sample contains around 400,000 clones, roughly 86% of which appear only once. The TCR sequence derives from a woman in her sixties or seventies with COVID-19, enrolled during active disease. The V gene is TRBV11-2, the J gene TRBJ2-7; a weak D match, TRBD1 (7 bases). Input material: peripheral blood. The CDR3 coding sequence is TGTGCCAGCAGCTTAGACAGGGGGGCCTACGAGCAGTACTTC. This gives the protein CASSLDRGAYEQYF. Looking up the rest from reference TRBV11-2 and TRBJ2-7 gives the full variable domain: EAGVAQSPRYKIIEKRQSVAFWCNPISGHATLYWYQQILGQGPKLLIQFQNNGVVDDSQLPKDRFSAERLKGVDSTLKIQPAKLEDSAVYLCASSLDRGAYEQYFGPGTRLTVT.